Detailed here is one T cell receptor beta chain. This sample was taken from a study of blood T cell repertoires in COVID-19. Authors' methods: Reference gene primer amplification gave nucleated cell count estimates. TCRdb keeps only in-frame clones here, not all; method: immunoSEQ multiplex PCR. The V and J calls and clone size come from that table; D and trimming were worked out from the DNA. This sample has about 230,000 clones; more than 70% occur once, and the top ten carry about 2.3%. The specimen was PBMCs or T cells enriched from blood (not recorded which). This TCR was sampled from a woman between 40 and 50 years old with acute COVID-19.

CDR3 in amino acids: CASSYSRSGANVLTF. The CDR3 region has the DNA TGTGCCAGCAGTTACAGCCGCTCTGGGGCCAACGTCCTGACTTTC. This sequence joins TRBV6-5 and TRBJ2-6; D is unclear. With 2 bases removed from V and 0 bases from J, the gap between germline ends came to 5 bases. The germline gives CDR1 MNHEY, CDR2 SVGAGI. This CDR3 spans 15 amino acids.